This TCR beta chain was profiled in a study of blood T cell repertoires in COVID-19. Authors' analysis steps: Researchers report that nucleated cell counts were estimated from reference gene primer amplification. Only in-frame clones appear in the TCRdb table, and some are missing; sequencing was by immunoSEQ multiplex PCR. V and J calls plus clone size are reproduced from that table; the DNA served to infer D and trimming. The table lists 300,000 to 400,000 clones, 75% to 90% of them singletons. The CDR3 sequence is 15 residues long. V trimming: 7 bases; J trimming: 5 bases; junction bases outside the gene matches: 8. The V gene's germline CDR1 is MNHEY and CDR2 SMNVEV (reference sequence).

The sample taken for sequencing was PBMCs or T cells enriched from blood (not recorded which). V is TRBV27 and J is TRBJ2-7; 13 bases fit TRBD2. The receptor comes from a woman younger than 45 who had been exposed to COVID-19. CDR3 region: CASTHTSGGAHEQYF. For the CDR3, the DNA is TGTGCCAGCACCCACACTAGCGGGGGGGCTCACGAGCAGTACTTC.